The rows below give T cell receptor beta chains drawn from one sample of a study of cytomegalovirus exposure and HLA in healthy donors. Generated by immunoSEQ multiplex PCR, the TCRdb table keeps only in-frame clones and is missing some. The data contain 120,000 or so clones, 74% of them singletons. Sequencing was carried out using PBMCs. These receptors were obtained from a woman in her 50s in good health and CMV-seropositive. Each CDR3 is given with its conserved first and last residue. Each record gives: V gene, J gene, CDR3 protein.

TRBV5-1	TRBJ2-2	CASSTRTGYATGELFF
TRBV30	TRBJ1-4	CAWSVQPNEKLFF
TRBV30	TRBJ2-7	CACSSTSGPLHEQYF
TRBV9	TRBJ1-4	CASSVGNSREKLFF
TRBV19	TRBJ1-5	CATRRFGQGYSNQPQHF
TRBV5-1	TRBJ1-2	CASSLDRYGYTF
TRBV7-9	TRBJ2-5	CASSSRTSVETQYF
TRBV11-3	TRBJ2-5	CASSLYPGSETQYF
TRBV25-1	TRBJ1-2	CASSGNSYGYPF
TRBV6-5	TRBJ1-6	CASSYTAGTGMTPLHF
TRBV29-1	TRBJ2-6	CSVELASGANVLTF
TRBV9	TRBJ1-6	CASSGPGTGFNSPLHF
TRBV5-6	TRBJ1-6	CASSSAGQVMNSPLHF
TRBV10-3	TRBJ2-3	CAISQTRIATDTQYF
TRBV7-2	TRBJ2-7	CASSLPNTGGGSYEQYF
TRBV5-1	TRBJ1-2	CASSLGQGADGYTF
TRBV6-5	TRBJ1-2	CASTPDRAYGYTF
TRBV28	TRBJ1-4	CASSSPRGGTNEKLFF
TRBV9	TRBJ2-7	CASSAGPGQFYEQYF
TRBV20-1	TRBJ1-1	CSASEATEAFF
TRBV7-9	TRBJ1-6	CATGTGGSPLHF
TRBV5-4	TRBJ1-6	CASSPQGAYSPLHF
TRBV28	TRBJ1-5	CASSSTGLGPQHF
TRBV5-4	TRBJ2-7	CASSLRGGAGEQYF
TRBV12-5	TRBJ2-1	CASGLAQLAGNEQFF
TRBV7-9	TRBJ1-2	CASSLSSGGADF
TRBV6-1	TRBJ2-1	CASSASGSYNEQFF
TRBV7-2	TRBJ2-3	CASNRDSTTDTQYF
TRBV11-3	TRBJ2-7	CASSFGQGGYEQYF
TRBV25-1	TRBJ1-1	CASSEPGGVTEAFF
TRBV9	TRBJ2-3	CASSVGSGSITDTQYF
TRBV11-2	TRBJ1-6	CASSSYRGQNSPLHF
TRBV9	TRBJ1-6	CASSVEGTGRDSPLHF
TRBV10-2	TRBJ1-5	CASTPMGQGAFQPQHF
TRBV7-2	TRBJ2-1	CASSFRGANNEQFF